These T cell receptor beta chains were read from a single sample in a study of CD8 T cells in ankylosing spondylitis. TCRdb processed the 5' RACE reads anew with MiXCR; each CDR3 protein has one entry. Here the sample spans about 360,000 distinct CDR3 sequences, 20% being singletons. What was sequenced was blood, either unsorted or a sorted T cell fraction (not recorded which). The receptors were gathered from a male donor with ankylosing spondylitis or in good health (not recorded which). Both conserved end residues are part of each CDR3. A D gene is named only where the DNA matches it firmly. For some rows the clone size is stated as once, few or many, or as a class when expanded; others skip it.

j_call clone_size d_call v_call cdr3_length cdr3_aa cdr3_nt
TRBJ2-7 . . TRBV5-1 13 CASGEGATYEQYF TGCGCCAGCGGGGAGGGGGCTACCTACGAGCAGTACTTC
TRBJ2-3 . . TRBV5-1 15 CASNPEGGFGDTQYF TGCGCCAGCAACCCCGAGGGCGGGTTCGGAGATACGCAGTATTTT
TRBJ2-1 . . TRBV7-2 15 CASSPHGQLSDEQFF TGTGCCAGCAGCCCTCACGGGCAGCTTTCAGATGAGCAGTTCTTC
TRBJ2-7 few . TRBV20-1 13 CSARGRTSYEQYF TGCAGTGCTAGAGGCCGGACATCCTACGAGCAGTACTTC
TRBJ2-7 few TRBD2 TRBV12-3/TRBV12-4 15 CASSSSSGPSYEQYF TGTGCCAGCAGTTCCTCTAGCGGACCCTCCTACGAGCAGTACTTC
TRBJ1-3 once . TRBV6-1 15 CASRAAAMLGNTIYF TGTGCCAGCAGGGCAGCGGCGATGCTCGGAAACACCATATATTTT
TRBJ2-3 . . TRBV4-2 17 CASSPTTTVLTEDTQYF TGTGCCAGCAGCCCTACTACCACAGTACTCACGGAAGATACGCAGTATTTT
TRBJ2-1 . . TRBV6-2/TRBV6-3 14 CASSVQPLDNEQFF TGTGCCAGCTCCGTACAACCCCTAGACAATGAGCAGTTCTTC
TRBJ2-2 few . TRBV7-9 11 CASITTGELFF TGTGCCAGCATTACGACCGGGGAGCTGTTTTTT
TRBJ2-7 . . TRBV24-1 14 CATSDTTDHYEQYF TGTGCCACCAGTGATACGACAGACCACTACGAGCAGTACTTC
TRBJ1-1 . . TRBV12-3/TRBV12-4 13 CASTEGLNTEAFF TGTGCCAGCACCGAGGGCCTGAACACTGAAGCTTTCTTT
TRBJ2-7 . TRBD1 TRBV30 13 CAWSVAGGYEQYF TGTGCCTGGAGTGTAGCAGGGGGCTACGAGCAGTACTTC
TRBJ2-5 . TRBD1 TRBV12-3/TRBV12-4 14 CASSSWTGTETQYF TGTGCCAGCAGTTCCTGGACAGGGACAGAGACCCAGTACTTC
TRBJ2-3 . TRBD2 TRBV7-2 18 CASSLAWASGGNTDTQYF TGTGCCAGCAGCTTAGCGTGGGCTAGCGGGGGGAACACAGATACGCAGTATTTT
TRBJ2-7 few TRBD1 TRBV7-9 16 CASSFKTGTETYEQYF TGTGCCAGCAGCTTTAAGACCGGGACAGAGACCTACGAGCAGTACTTC
TRBJ2-1 . TRBD2 TRBV28 15 CASSGGLASYNEQFF TGTGCCAGCAGTGGAGGACTAGCTTCTTACAATGAGCAGTTCTTC
TRBJ2-7 . . TRBV20-1 12 CGGAGASYEQYF TGCGGAGGGGCGGGGGCCTCCTACGAGCAGTACTTC
TRBJ2-3 few . TRBV5-5 13 CASSVLRLDTQYF TGTGCCAGCAGCGTCCTCAGACTCGATACGCAGTATTTT
TRBJ2-3 . TRBD2 TRBV7-9 15 CASSLFGQGGDTQYF TGTGCCAGCAGCTTATTCGGCCAGGGAGGGGATACGCAGTATTTT
TRBJ2-1 few . TRBV7-6 15 CASGPPGGSYNEQFF TGTGCCAGCGGACCCCCCGGGGGCAGCTACAATGAGCAGTTCTTC
TRBJ2-7 . . TRBV12-3/TRBV12-4 13 CASSQLGVYEQYF TGTGCCAGCAGTCAACTTGGTGTCTACGAGCAGTACTTC
TRBJ2-1 few . TRBV20-1 14 CSARGPRDYNEQFF TGCAGTGCTAGAGGACCCCGGGACTACAATGAGCAGTTCTTC
TRBJ2-1 . TRBD2 TRBV9 14 CASSVGDSGVEQFF TGTGCCAGCAGCGTAGGCGATAGCGGGGTTGAGCAGTTCTTC
TRBJ2-1 few . TRBV3-1 16 CASTPASPLSYNEQFF TGTGCCAGCACCCCGGCGTCCCCCCTTTCCTACAATGAGCAGTTCTTC
TRBJ2-3 . . TRBV7-2 14 CASSFTTAQITQYF TGTGCCAGCAGCTTTACTACCGCACAGATAACGCAGTATTTT
TRBJ2-3 few . TRBV2 14 CASSTDTYTDTQYF TGTGCCAGCAGCACCGACACCTATACAGATACGCAGTATTTT